The 10 T cell receptor beta chains reported below all come from one sample, sequenced in a study of CD8 T cells in Susac syndrome (dated by TCRdb to between 2018 and 2021). The method was the immunoSEQ multiplex PCR assay. RNA was extracted with the RNeasy kit and 0.5 to 1 ug was reverse transcribed using random hexamers. TCRdb trimmed public reads at Q25 via fastp, called clones via MiXCR and kept in-frame beta chains. Identical CDR3 proteins give one entry, which carries the most common genes and DNA. A total of approximately 200,000 distinct CDR3 sequences appear in this sample, around 93% of them only once. Of the sample, around 0.08% falls within the top ten clones. Sequencing used CD4+ T cells from PBMCs. Source of these receptors: a human donor with multiple sclerosis.

J is TRBJ2-7 and V is TRBV5-6; D is possibly TRBD2 (5 bases). Trimming left V 0 bases short and J 7 bases short, with 14 bases between. CDR3 size: 14 residues. The germline V gene encodes CDR1 SGHDT and CDR2 YYEEEE. Here the CDR3 DNA reads TGTGCCAGCAGCTTGGATCCGGGGTCAATAGAGCAGTACGTC. It encodes CASSLDPGSIEQYV.

CDR3 sequence: CSARSSGGIYNEQFF. DNA for the CDR3: TGCAGTGCTAGATCTAGCGGGGGGATCTACAATGAGCAGTTCTTC. This chain links TRBV20-1 with TRBJ2-1, with TRBD2 identical over 11 bases. CDR3 length: 15 residues. The V and J ends lost 2 bases and 3 bases, in that order; junction bases with no gene match: 3. The germline V gene encodes CDR1 DFQATT and CDR2 SNEGSKA (reference sequence).

The chain's CDR3 is CSVGSTGGETQYF. CDR3 coding DNA: TGCAGCGTCGGCTCGACAGGAGGAGAGACCCAGTACTTC. V usage is TRBV29-1 and J usage is TRBJ2-5, with D maybe TRBD1 (6 bases). This CDR3 is 13 amino acids long. Trimming took off 6 bases at V and 4 bases at J, with 15 bases between the two ends. Germline CDR1 SQVTM, CDR2 ANQGSEA.

The CDR3 is CSATTGGSYNEQFF. The CDR3 DNA reads TGCAGCGCGACGACAGGGGGCTCCTACAATGAGCAGTTCTTC. The chain combines TRBV29-1 with TRBJ2-1, with 9 bases lining up with TRBD1. V lost 7 bases to trimming and J lost 0 bases; unmatched junction nucleotides: 4. The CDR3 consists of 14 residues. Germline CDR1 and CDR2: SQVTM and ANQGSEA.

The chain is built from TRBV27 and TRBJ2-1; tentatively, D is TRBD2 (6 bases). In germline, CDR1 is MNHEY, CDR2 SMNVEV (reference sequence). Trimming shortened V by 8 bases and J by 8 bases, and 22 bases separated the two germline ends. The CDR3 consists of 15 residues. The CDR3 bases are TGTGCCAGCCGATTCCTTGTCGGCGGGGCGGATGAGCAGTTCTTC. Encoded protein: CASRFLVGGADEQFF.

The gene calls are TRBV9 and TRBJ1-6; D unclear. Trimming stripped 3 bases from V and 9 bases from J, with 13 bases between. The CDR3 runs 14 residues. Germline loops: CDR1 SGDLS, CDR2 YYNGEE. Here the CDR3 reads CASSARTMGSPLHF. The CDR3 DNA is TGTGCCAGCAGCGCTAGAACTATGGGTTCACCCCTCCACTTT.

CDR3 bases: TGCAGCGCTATGGGCGGAGGAGGAGACTATGGCTACACCTTC. Translation gives CSAMGGGGDYGYTF. This chain uses TRBV29-1 with TRBJ1-2; D uncertain. V was pared by 7 bases and J by 3 bases, with 18 bases between. This CDR3 spans 14 amino acids. Germline V gives CDR1 SQVTM, CDR2 ANQGSEA.

The chain has TRBV20-1 and TRBJ1-2; unclear D gene. Trimming removed 6 bases from V and 5 bases from J, with 7 bases in between. This CDR3 is 10 amino acids long. Germline V gene lookup returns CDR1 DFQATT and CDR2 SNEGSKA (reference sequence). CDR3 loop: CSAASYGYTF. The CDR3 DNA is TGCAGTGCCGCGTCGTATGGCTACACCTTC.

V and J are TRBV12-3 or TRBV12-4 and TRBJ2-1; D uncertain. The V and J ends lost 4 bases and 0 bases respectively, with 10 bases between them. The CDR3 extends over 15 amino acids. The CDR3 loop reads CASSSGGSSYNEQFF. CDR3 nucleotide sequence: TGTGCCAGCAGTTCGGGCGGCAGCTCCTACAATGAGCAGTTCTTC.

The rearrangement joins TRBV6-5 to TRBJ1-2; D is perhaps TRBD1 (5 bases). The CDR3 extends over 12 amino acids. CDR1 is MNHEY, CDR2 SVGAGI, per germline. Trimming left V 6 bases short and J 2 bases short, with 7 bases between. CDR3 sequence (DNA): TGTGCCAGCAGGCGGGGGAACTATGGCTACACCTTC. Its translation is CASRRGNYGYTF.